The 12 T cell receptor beta chains presented below share a single source sample, sequenced in a study of blood T cells in healthy people across ages. Through a sample-barcoded 5' primer and a J-beta primer mix, a second PCR was run for roughly 6 to 11 cycles. TCRdb reanalysed the 5' RACE reads using MiXCR and keeps one entry per CDR3 protein. The sample carries about 1.6 million distinct CDR3 sequences, approximately 32% recorded once. Sequenced sample: blood. These receptors all stem from a woman in her thirties in good health.

In the case of this clonotype: This may stem from a read error, because a much larger clone lies one nucleotide away. This chain joins TRBV7-9 and TRBJ2-3; the D is unclear. The CDR3 contains 14 residues. Germline loops: CDR1 SEHNR, CDR2 FQNEAQ (reference sequence). In DNA form, the CDR3 reads TGTTCCAGCAGCAACCGACATCGGACAGATACGCAGTATTTT. Protein product: CSSSNRHRTDTQYF. The variable domain in full, completed from reference TRBV7-9 and TRBJ2-3, reads DTGVSQNPRHKITKRGQNVTFRCDPISEHNRLYWYRQTLGQGPEFLTYFQNEAQLEKSRLLSDRFSAERPKGSFSTLEIQRTEQGDSAMYLCSSSNRHRTDTQYFGPGTRLTVL.

The chain carries TRBV6-1 and TRBJ2-6; 9 positions match TRBD1. The germline V gene encodes CDR1 MNHNS and CDR2 SASEGT. This CDR3 region has 17 residues. V was clipped by 6 bases and J by 4 bases; unmatched bases: 10. CDR3 loop: CASRAHTGGSGANVLTF. The CDR3, as DNA: TGTGCCAGCAGGGCGCACACAGGGGGCTCCGGGGCCAACGTCCTGACTTTC.

V gene TRBV11-2 combines with J gene TRBJ1-2; the D is unclear. The CDR3 length is 16 residues. V dropped 4 bases and J dropped 2 bases, with 17 bases sitting between them. CDR1 and CDR2 from the germline V gene are SGHAT and FQNNGV. CDR3 amino acids: CASSYFGRQANYGYTF. In DNA, the CDR3 is TGTGCCAGCAGCTATTTCGGGCGGCAGGCGAACTATGGCTACACCTTC. Based on the CDR3 plus reference TRBV11-2 and TRBJ1-2, the full variable domain is EAGVAQSPRYKIIEKRQSVAFWCNPISGHATLYWYQQILGQGPKLLIQFQNNGVVDDSQLPKDRFSAERLKGVDSTLKIQPAKLEDSAVYLCASSYFGRQANYGYTFGSGTRLTVV.

This chain connects TRBV29-1 to TRBJ1-2; 8 bases match TRBD1. The germline gives CDR1 SQVTM, CDR2 ANQGSEA. This CDR3 comprises 12 residues. J gave up 8 bases and V 6 bases, and 8 bases lay outside the gene matches. The CDR3 nucleotides read TGCAGCGTAAATCAGGGGGCGGGCGGCTACACCTTC. Residues: CSVNQGAGGYTF.

The J gene is TRBJ2-2, the V gene TRBV5-4; TRBD1 matches 8 bases. CDR1 SGHNT and CDR2 YYREEE come from the germline V gene (reference sequence). V trimming: 4 bases; J trimming: 0 bases; junction bases outside the gene matches: 8. The length of the CDR3 is 17 residues. This chain's CDR3 is CASSPGQAIANTGELFF. CDR3 bases: TGTGCCAGCAGCCCGGGACAGGCGATCGCGAACACCGGGGAGCTGTTTTTT.

The chain carries TRBV7-8 and TRBJ1-5; D gene uncertain. Trimming pared 1 base from V and 0 bases from J, leaving 22 bases between. Looked up from germline, CDR1 is SGHVS and CDR2 is FQNEAQ. This CDR3 is built from 20 residues. The CDR3 loop is CASSLGSLVTQTYSNQPQHF. CDR3 nucleotide sequence: TGTGCCAGCAGCTTAGGGTCTCTCGTCACCCAGACTTATAGCAATCAGCCCCAGCATTTT.

By sample fraction, this clonotype is medium-sized. Here the CDR3 reads CASSIRQDSTDTQYF. The CDR3, as DNA: TGCGCCAGCAGCATCCGACAGGACAGCACAGATACGCAGTATTTT. This rearrangement joins TRBV5-1 to TRBJ2-3; D may be TRBD1 (6 bases). Between the trimmed V and J ends, which lost 4 bases and 0 bases, there was a span of 12 bases. Germline V gene lookup returns CDR1 SGHRS and CDR2 YFSETQ. This CDR3 spans 15 amino acids.

Only a few counts were recorded for this clonotype. The chain carries TRBV20-1 and TRBJ2-1; D is unclear. The CDR3 is 15 residues long. The V gene lost 6 bases and the J gene lost 2 bases, with 17 bases spanning the gap. Germline-derived CDR1 and CDR2 are DFQATT and SNEGSKA (reference sequence). CDR3 nucleotides: TGCAGTGCCTTAGCCGGGTCGTACGCCTACAATGAGCAGTTCTTC. Protein: CSALAGSYAYNEQFF.

The J gene is TRBJ1-2, the V gene TRBV28; a weak D match, TRBD1 (6 bases). This CDR3 spans 15 amino acids. V was clipped by 2 bases and J by 7 bases, with 17 bases between them. CDR1 is MDHEN, CDR2 SYDVKM, per germline. The CDR3 DNA follows: TGTGCCAGCAGTTTAAGGAAGGGGGGGTCTGGTGGCTACACCTTC. Protein product: CASSLRKGGSGGYTF.

The chain is built from TRBV20-1 and TRBJ1-1, with D possibly matching TRBD1 (5 bases). The V gene lost 3 bases and the J gene lost 4 bases, with 9 bases spanning the gap. In germline, CDR1 is DFQATT, CDR2 SNEGSKA (reference sequence). The CDR3 totals 12 residues. CDR3 amino acids: CSARVRGTEAFF. CDR3 in DNA: TGCAGTGCTAGGGTTAGGGGCACTGAAGCTTTCTTT.

A few counts support this clonotype. The chain joins TRBV4-1 to TRBJ2-2; D is undetermined. Trimming took 4 bases from V and 6 from J, leaving 9 bases between them. This CDR3 has 13 amino acids. CDR1 and CDR2 from the germline V gene are MGHRA and YSYEKL. CDR3 DNA sequence: TGCGCCAGCAGCCTAGGGCTCCCCGGGGAGCTGTTTTTT. It specifies CASSLGLPGELFF.

This chain joins TRBV3-1 and TRBJ2-3, with 8 positions matching TRBD1. Germline trimming cut 0 bases from V and 2 bases from J; bases unmatched to any gene: 13. The CDR3 length is 19 residues. Germline V gene lookup returns CDR1 LGHDT and CDR2 YNNKEL (reference sequence). The CDR3 spells CASSQEGTGGGSYTDTQYF. CDR3 in DNA: TGTGCCAGCAGCCAAGAAGGCACAGGGGGAGGATCCTACACAGATACGCAGTATTTT.